This TCR beta chain is drawn from a study of blood T cells in healthy people across ages. Primers used in a second PCR of about 6 to 11 cycles were a sample-barcoded 5' primer and a J-beta primer mix. TCRdb recomputed calls from the 5' RACE reads with MiXCR, one row per CDR3 protein. The sample carries 800,000 to 950,000 distinct CDR3 sequences, under 35% recorded once. This clonotype has ten or more counts. The CDR3 is made up of 12 amino acids. V lost 3 bases and J lost 6, with 9 bases in between. CDR1 KGHSH and CDR2 LQKENI come from the germline V gene. These data were also reused for a study on T cells of mothers and their children. That report notes: For each mother, over 8.5 million TCR beta CDR3 reads were obtained, and for each child, some 3.1 million. Unrelated pairs and related pairs have their TCR recombination output shaped similarly by thymic selection. Overlap ran slightly, non-significantly higher for related than unrelated mother-child pairs.

The origin of this receptor is a woman in her thirties or forties in good health. V and J are TRBV18 and TRBJ2-7, with D unclear. Material: blood. The CDR3 DNA reads TGTGCCAGCTCACCGATGAGAGGCGAGCAGTACTTC. It encodes CASSPMRGEQYF.